This T cell receptor beta chain originates from a study of cytomegalovirus exposure and HLA in healthy donors. Study-level information: Earlier results showed 90 million to 120 million unique TCR beta sequences derived from some 190 million T cells. Study-wide results and caveats: A later analysis showed that HLA-associated TCR beta chains had undergone more clonal expansion than equally common others.

This clone occurred once. Its antigen is not identified. The ends were cut back, 2 bases at V and 0 bases at J, with 11 bases in the middle. The CDR3 sequence is 15 residues long. Germline CDR1 MNHEY, CDR2 SMNVEV (reference sequence). The PCR employed 60 Vbeta primers together with 13 Jbeta primers. Measured with immunoSEQ multiplex PCR; TCRdb has only the in-frame clones, and not every one. Of roughly 150,000 clones in the sample, 75% to 80% were seen once. The chain couples TRBV27 to TRBJ2-7; D may be TRBD1 (6 bases). The material sequenced was PBMCs. This TCR derives from a male donor in good health and CMV-seronegative. CDR3 in amino acids: CASSLRQVSSYEQYF. The CDR3, as DNA: TGTGCCAGCAGTTTAAGACAGGTTAGCTCCTACGAGCAGTACTTC.